This T cell receptor beta chain was sequenced in a study of T cell responses to AZD1222 COVID-19 vaccine. In the study overall: Recipients boosted at about 4 weeks or about 12 weeks are pooled.

Profiling relied on immunoSEQ multiplex PCR, and the TCRdb table lists in-frame clones only, not all of them. The sample shows approximately 68,000 clones, approximately 90% of them seen only once. V lost 5 bases and J lost 2, with 15 bases in between. The CDR3 covers 15 residues. Per the germline V gene, CDR1 is MGHDK and CDR2 is SYGVNS. This clonotype originated in an adult in good health. V and J are TRBV25-1 and TRBJ1-2, with D tentatively TRBD1 (6 bases). The material was peripheral blood, obtained on day 0 of AZD1222 vaccination. The CDR3 DNA reads TGTGCCAGCAGTACCGCCGGGACACTAAACTATGGCTACACCTTC. It codes for CASSTAGTLNYGYTF.